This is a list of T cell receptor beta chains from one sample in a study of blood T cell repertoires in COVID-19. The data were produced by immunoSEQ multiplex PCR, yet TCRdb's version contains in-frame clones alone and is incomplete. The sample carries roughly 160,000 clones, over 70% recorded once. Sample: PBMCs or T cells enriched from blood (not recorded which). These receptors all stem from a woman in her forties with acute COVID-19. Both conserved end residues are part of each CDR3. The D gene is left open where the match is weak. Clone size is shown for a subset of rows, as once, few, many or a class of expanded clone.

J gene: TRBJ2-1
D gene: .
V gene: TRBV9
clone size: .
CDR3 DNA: TGTGCCAGCAGCGTAGGTTCTTTCGGGAGTCCCCCCTACAATGAGCAGTTCTTC
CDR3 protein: CASSVGSFGSPPYNEQFF

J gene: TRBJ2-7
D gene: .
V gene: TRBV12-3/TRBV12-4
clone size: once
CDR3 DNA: TGTGCCAGCAGTTTAGGAGCGGTCGAGCAGTACTTC
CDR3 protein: CASSLGAVEQYF

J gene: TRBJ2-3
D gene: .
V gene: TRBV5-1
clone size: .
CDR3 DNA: TGCGCCAGCAGCTTGGAGTTAGTGGAGGCAGATACGCAGTATTTT
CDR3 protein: CASSLELVEADTQYF

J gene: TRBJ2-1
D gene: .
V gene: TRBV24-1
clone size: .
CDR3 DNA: TGTGCCACCAGTGGGCACAGGAGTGAGCAGTTCTTC
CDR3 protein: CATSGHRSEQFF

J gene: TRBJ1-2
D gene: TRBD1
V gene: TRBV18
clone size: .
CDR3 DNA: TGTGCCAGCTCACCGGACAGGGTGGATGGCTACACCTTC
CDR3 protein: CASSPDRVDGYTF

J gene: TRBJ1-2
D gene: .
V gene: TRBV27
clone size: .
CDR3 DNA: TGTGCCAGCAGTTTAAGGGGCCAGGGCTATGGCTACACCTTC
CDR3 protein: CASSLRGQGYGYTF

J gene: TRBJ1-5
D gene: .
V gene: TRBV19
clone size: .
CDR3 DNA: TGTGCCAGTAGATCAAGCGGGGATAGCAATCAGCCCCAGCATTTT
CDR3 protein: CASRSSGDSNQPQHF

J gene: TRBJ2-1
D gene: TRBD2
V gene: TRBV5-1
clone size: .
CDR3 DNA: TGCGCCAGCAGCTTGTCTCTAGCGGGAGGGCCGCGCGATGAGCAGTTCTTC
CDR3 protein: CASSLSLAGGPRDEQFF

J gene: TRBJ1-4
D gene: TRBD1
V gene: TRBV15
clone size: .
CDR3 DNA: TGTGCCACCAGCACGGGCGACAGGGCCACTTATGAAAAACTGTTTTTT
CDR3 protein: CATSTGDRATYEKLFF

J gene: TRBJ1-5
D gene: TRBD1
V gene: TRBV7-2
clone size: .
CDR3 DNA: TGTGCCAGTAACAGGGGAAGCAATCAGCCCCAGCATTTT
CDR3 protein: CASNRGSNQPQHF

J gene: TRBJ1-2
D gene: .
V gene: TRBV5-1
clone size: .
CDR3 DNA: TGCGCCAGCAGCGTCAGTCCCCGGGAGGGGGTCGGCTATGGCTACACCTTC
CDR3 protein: CASSVSPREGVGYGYTF